This T cell receptor beta chain was found in a study of cytomegalovirus exposure and HLA in healthy donors. Whole-study findings and limits: The analysis excluded some indistinguishable V segments, including TRBV6-2 and TRBV6-3. The study flagged approximately 180 TCR beta chains as cytomegalovirus-associated.

13 Jbeta primers and 60 Vbeta primers were used for the PCR. Assay used: immunoSEQ multiplex PCR; TCRdb lists only in-frame clones, some missing. The sample consists of 120,000 to 150,000 clones, about 61% of them appearing once. The trim removed 10 bases at V and 6 bases at J, leaving 12 bases unmatched. The CDR3 contains 14 residues. Germline CDR1 and CDR2: ENHRY and SYGVKD. As concerns this clone: What it binds is unknown.

Healthy donors of bone marrow made up the group. The receptor comes from a male donor in good health and CMV-seronegative. The sequenced sample consisted of PBMCs. The V call is TRBV10-3, the J call TRBJ1-2; 9 nucleotides match TRBD1. The CDR3 spells CATHTTGGANGYTF. CDR3 bases: TGTGCCACCCATACTACAGGGGGCGCAAATGGCTACACCTTC.